This T cell receptor (beta chain) is from a study of beta chain features in type 1 diabetes. Notes on the study in general: The question of HLA type influencing TCRB rearrangement was one that remained unresolved here. The study found fewer insertions and more deletions at VDJ junctions in type 1 diabetes patients.

Comment on this clone: Antigen unknown.

What was sequenced were expressed TCRB transcripts, since all of the isolated RNA had been reverse transcribed. The method was immunoSEQ multiplex PCR; TCRdb's version includes in-frame clones alone and lacks a portion of them. The sample holds around 180,000 clones, about an eighth seen once. The CDR3 spans 12 residues. V was trimmed by 0 bases and J by 8 bases, leaving 10 bases between them. Germline-derived CDR1 and CDR2 are SQVTM and ANQGSEA. Specimen: central memory CD4+ T cells from blood. This clonotype originated in a woman aged 18-35 years in good health. The rearrangement joins TRBV29-1 to TRBJ1-2; D is possibly TRBD1 (5 bases). CDR3 sequence: CSVEERGFGYTF. The CDR3 DNA sequence: TGCAGCGTTGAAGAACGGGGGTTCGGCTACACCTTC. The full variable domain, with the rest looked up from reference TRBV29-1 and TRBJ1-2, is SAVISQKPSRDICQRGTSLTIQCQVDSQVTMMFWYRQQPGQSLTLIATANQGSEATYESGFVIDKFPISRPNLTFSTLTVSNMSPEDSSIYLCSVEERGFGYTFGSGTRLTVV.